The clone carrying this T cell receptor (beta chain) came up a few times. Its antigen is currently unknown. Healthy Caucasians provided all donations. These data belong to a study of identical twins. Germline CDR1 MGHRA, CDR2 YSYEKL. CDR3 length: 14 amino acids. Trimming left V 0 bases short and J 6 bases short, with 10 bases between. TCRdb recomputed calls from the 5' RACE reads with MiXCR, one row per CDR3 protein. This sample carries about 890,000 distinct CDR3 sequences, 9% to 15% of them seen once, and the ten largest clones take 1.5% to 2%. Study results and limitations: There was more out-of-frame TCR alpha sharing in monozygotic twins than models estimated. Researchers caution that invariant MAIT and iNKT cells could partly confound zero-insertion analyses.

The sample was also linked to a second study, of yellow fever vaccine responses in identical twins.

Sequencing was carried out using PBMCs. This rearrangement joins TRBV4-1 to TRBJ2-3; a weak D match, TRBD2 (5 bases). This clonotype was obtained from a woman between 18 and 30 years old in good health. Here the CDR3 DNA reads TGCGCCAGCAGCCAAGATCCGGGCGGGGATACGCAGTATTTT. Protein: CASSQDPGGDTQYF.